This T cell receptor (beta chain) is drawn from a study of PD-1 blockade in classical Hodgkin lymphoma. Study in general: With a 2-week interval, patients received intravenous nivolumab at 3 mg/kg.

Per the germline V gene, CDR1 is SGHVS and CDR2 is FQNEAQ. CDR3 length equals 17 residues. Trimming removed 4 bases from V and 2 bases from J; junction bases left unmatched: 9. Clones were read by immunoSEQ multiplex PCR, and TCRdb kept only the in-frame ones, dropping some. The sample holds some 31,000 clones, roughly 76% seen once. In regard to this clone: The antigen is undetermined.

General study findings and limits: The authors have not defined what causes the repertoire differences, possibly disease activity or prior therapy. Patients who responded completely had about the same baseline diversity as newly diagnosed patients.

Relapse after autologous stem cell transplantation occurred in every patient, and brentuximab vedotin exposure varied. Reported best responses ranged across complete response, partial response or progressive disease. The receptor was isolated from a human donor with classical Hodgkin lymphoma. The chain couples TRBV7-8 to TRBJ2-1, with 9 bases that match TRBD2. The source was peripheral blood mononuclear cells (PBMCs), collected before the second cycle of nivolumab. DNA for the CDR3: TGTGCCAGCAGCTCCTCCTCACAGCGGGGGGCCTACAATGAGCAGTTCTTC. Its translation: CASSSSSQRGAYNEQFF.